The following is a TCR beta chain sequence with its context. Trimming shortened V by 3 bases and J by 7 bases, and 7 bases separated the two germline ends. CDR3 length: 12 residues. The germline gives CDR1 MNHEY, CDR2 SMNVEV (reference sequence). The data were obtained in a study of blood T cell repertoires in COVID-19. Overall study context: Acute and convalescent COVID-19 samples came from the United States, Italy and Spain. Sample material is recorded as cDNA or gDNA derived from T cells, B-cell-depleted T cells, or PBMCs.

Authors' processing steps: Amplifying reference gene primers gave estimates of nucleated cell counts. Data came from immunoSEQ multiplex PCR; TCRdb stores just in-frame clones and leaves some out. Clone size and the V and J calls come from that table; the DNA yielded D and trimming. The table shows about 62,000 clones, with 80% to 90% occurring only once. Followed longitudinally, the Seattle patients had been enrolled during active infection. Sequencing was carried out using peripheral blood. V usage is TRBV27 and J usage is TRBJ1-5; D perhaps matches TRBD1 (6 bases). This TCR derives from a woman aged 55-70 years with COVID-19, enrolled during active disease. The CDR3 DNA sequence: TGTGCCAGCAGTTTTACAGGGCAGCCCCAGCATTTT. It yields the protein CASSFTGQPQHF.